One and the same sample provided the 16 T cell receptor beta chains below, sequenced in a study of blood T cell repertoires in COVID-19. Sequencing used immunoSEQ multiplex PCR; TCRdb keeps in-frame clones, though not all of them. The sample consists of 400,000 to 500,000 clones, roughly 88% of them appearing once. Sequencing was done on a sample of PBMCs or T cells enriched from blood (not recorded which). These receptors originate from a woman under 30 who had been exposed to COVID-19.

To note about this clone: This sample also contains other DNA sequences that code for the same CDR3. The genes are TRBV7-9 and TRBJ2-7, with D maybe TRBD1 (5 bases). CDR1 and CDR2 (germline): SEHNR, FQNEAQ (reference sequence). The CDR3 loop spans 13 amino acids. The V end was cut by 5 bases, the J end by 1 base, with 9 bases between. In DNA form, the CDR3 reads TGTGCCAGCAGCCTCGACAGTTCCTACGAGCAGTACTTC. This gives the protein CASSLDSSYEQYF. Based on the CDR3 plus reference TRBV7-9 and TRBJ2-7, the full variable domain is DTGVSQNPRHKITKRGQNVTFRCDPISEHNRLYWYRQTLGQGPEFLTYFQNEAQLEKSRLLSDRFSAERPKGSFSTLEIQRTEQGDSAMYLCASSLDSSYEQYFGPGTRLTVT.

The V and J genes are TRBV4-1 and TRBJ1-3; D gene ambiguous. The CDR3 spans 15 residues. Per germline, CDR1 MGHRA and CDR2 YSYEKL. Trimming pared 3 bases from V and 3 bases from J, leaving 12 bases between. The CDR3 region has the DNA TGCGCCAGCAGCCATGTTCTGTCAGATGGAAACACCATATATTTT. The encoded protein is CASSHVLSDGNTIYF.

The V and J genes are TRBV5-6 and TRBJ1-2; D is unclear. The CDR3 sequence is 13 residues long. V dropped 2 bases and J dropped 5 bases, with 10 bases sitting between them. CDR1 and CDR2 (germline): SGHDT, YYEEEE. CDR3 sequence (DNA): TGTGCCAGCAGCTTCGGAAGCGAATATGGCTACACCTTC. It encodes CASSFGSEYGYTF.

The CDR3 nucleotides are TGTGCCAGCTCGGGACTAGCGGGAGGCGCGATTAACTACAATGAGCAGTTCTTC. As protein: CASSGLAGGAINYNEQFF. The chain has TRBV3-1 (or the pseudogene TRBV3-2) and TRBJ2-1; TRBD2 aligns across 15 bases. After removal of 8 bases from V and 3 bases from J, the junction contained 11 bases not matched to a gene. The CDR3 contains 18 residues. CDR1 and CDR2 from the germline V gene are LGHDT and YNNKEL (reference sequence).

This clone was observed a handful of times. This chain links TRBV18 with TRBJ1-6, with TRBD1 as a possible D gene (6 bases). The germline V gene encodes CDR1 KGHSH and CDR2 LQKENI. Deletions cut 6 bases from V and 6 bases from J, with 18 bases between. This CDR3 contains 16 residues. CDR3 coding DNA: TGTGCCAGCTCTCTCTCTGAGGTCAGGGGTAATTCACCCCTCCACTTT. This codes for CASSLSEVRGNSPLHF.

This clone was seen just once. This chain connects TRBV5-5 to TRBJ1-1, with D unresolved. Trimming removed 3 bases from V and 3 bases from J, with 9 bases in between. Germline CDR1 is SGHKS and CDR2 is YYEKEE (reference sequence). This CDR3 has 13 residues. CDR3 protein: CASSSTSYTEAFF. CDR3 in DNA: TGTGCCAGCAGCTCGACATCTTACACTGAAGCTTTCTTT. Supplemented by reference TRBV5-5 and TRBJ1-1, the full variable domain reads DAGVTQSPTHLIKTRGQQVTLRCSPISGHKSVSWYQQVLGQGPQFIFQYYEKEERGRGNFPDRFSARQFPNYSSELNVNALLLGDSALYLCASSSTSYTEAFFGQGTRLTVV.

The V call is TRBV5-1, the J call TRBJ2-3; 9 bases line up with TRBD1. Germline V gives CDR1 SGHRS, CDR2 YFSETQ. The CDR3 contains 13 residues. The ends lost 4 bases at V and 4 bases at J; junction bases unmatched: 1. CDR3 sequence reads: CASSGQGPDTQYF. CDR3 DNA sequence: TGCGCCAGCAGCGGACAGGGGCCAGATACGCAGTATTTT.

V is TRBV5-1 and J is TRBJ1-1; tentative D call: TRBD1 (5 bases). Deletions cut 4 bases from V and 3 bases from J, with 10 bases between. This CDR3 contains 13 residues. In germline, CDR1 is SGHRS, CDR2 YFSETQ. As DNA, the CDR3 is TGCGCCAGCAGCCTTACAGGATACACTGAAGCTTTCTTT. As protein: CASSLTGYTEAFF. Based on the CDR3 plus reference TRBV5-1 and TRBJ1-1, the full variable domain is KAGVTQTPRYLIKTRGQQVTLSCSPISGHRSVSWYQQTPGQGLQFLFEYFSETQRNKGNFPGRFSGRQFSNSRSEMNVSTLELGDSALYLCASSLTGYTEAFFGQGTRLTVV.

The rearrangement joins TRBV7-9 to TRBJ2-2; TRBD1 agrees at 9 bases. This CDR3 is 17 amino acids long. Trimming at V came to 5 bases and at J to 4 bases, leaving 11 bases not matched to a gene. The germline V gene encodes CDR1 SEHNR and CDR2 FQNEAQ (reference sequence). The CDR3: CASSGLRGQGGTGELFF. The CDR3 coding sequence is TGTGCCAGCAGCGGGCTAAGGGGACAGGGAGGCACCGGGGAGCTGTTTTTT.

The V and J genes are TRBV28 and TRBJ2-7; TRBD1 matches at 7 bases. Germline V CDR1 and CDR2: MDHEN, SYDVKM. This CDR3 has 14 residues. J gave up 0 bases and V 4 bases, and 3 bases lay outside the gene matches. CDR3 region: CASSSGQNSYEQYF. For the CDR3, the DNA is TGTGCCAGCAGTTCGGGACAGAACTCCTACGAGCAGTACTTC.

The chain carries TRBV28 and TRBJ1-2; 8 nucleotides align to TRBD1. After removal of 7 bases from V and 5 bases from J, the junction contained 6 bases not matched to a gene. Germline loops: CDR1 MDHEN, CDR2 SYDVKM. The CDR3 is 13 residues long. The CDR3 bases are TGTGCCAGCACCGGGACAGGACCATATGGCTACACCTTC. Its protein is CASTGTGPYGYTF.

The chain joins TRBV5-5 to TRBJ1-1; TRBD1 matches 8 bases. The germline V gene encodes CDR1 SGHKS and CDR2 YYEKEE (reference sequence). This CDR3 has 14 residues. J lost 1 base, V lost 2 bases, and 1 base had no gene match. Here the CDR3 DNA reads TGTGCCAGCAGCTTCACAGGGGGGAACACTGAAGCTTTCTTT. Amino acid sequence: CASSFTGGNTEAFF. Combining the CDR3 with reference TRBV5-5 and TRBJ1-1 gives the whole variable domain DAGVTQSPTHLIKTRGQQVTLRCSPISGHKSVSWYQQVLGQGPQFIFQYYEKEERGRGNFPDRFSARQFPNYSSELNVNALLLGDSALYLCASSFTGGNTEAFFGQGTRLTVV.

This sequence joins TRBV28 and TRBJ1-2, with 7 nucleotides matching TRBD1. Looked up from germline, CDR1 is MDHEN and CDR2 is SYDVKM. This CDR3 has 14 residues. Trimming at V came to 6 bases and at J to 5 bases, leaving 9 bases not matched to a gene. The CDR3, as DNA: TGTGCCAGCAGCCTAGGGGACAGAACTTATGGCTACACCTTC. This codes for CASSLGDRTYGYTF.

The chain joins TRBV5-1 to TRBJ1-2; D uncertain. Germline lookup yields CDR1 SGHRS and CDR2 YFSETQ. The CDR3 contains 16 residues. The V and J ends lost 3 bases and 2 bases respectively, with 17 bases between them. CDR3 nucleotides: TGCGCCAGCAGCTCGTGGTTTACAACGCTGAACTATGGCTACACCTTC. Translated, it gives CASSSWFTTLNYGYTF. Based on the CDR3 plus reference TRBV5-1 and TRBJ1-2, the full variable domain is KAGVTQTPRYLIKTRGQQVTLSCSPISGHRSVSWYQQTPGQGLQFLFEYFSETQRNKGNFPGRFSGRQFSNSRSEMNVSTLELGDSALYLCASSSWFTTLNYGYTFGSGTRLTVV.

This clone has a single count. The J gene is TRBJ2-7, the V gene TRBV7-2; tentatively, D is TRBD2 (5 bases). The germline gives CDR1 SGHTA, CDR2 FQGNSA. V lost 2 bases and J lost 4, with 6 bases in between. The CDR3 contains 12 residues. The CDR3 region is CASSLPGYEQYF. In nucleotides, the CDR3 is TGTGCCAGCAGCTTACCGGGGTACGAGCAGTACTTC.

The chain combines TRBV20-1 with TRBJ1-3; D remains ambiguous. The V gene's germline CDR1 is DFQATT and CDR2 SNEGSKA (reference sequence). This CDR3 region has 11 residues. The V gene lost 6 bases and the J gene lost 4 bases, with 7 bases spanning the gap. CDR3 sequence (DNA): TGCAGTGCCGCGCGCGGAAACACCATATATTTT. Encoded protein: CSAARGNTIYF.